This T cell receptor (beta chain) was observed in a study of T cell repertoires in cytomegalovirus infection. Study-wide background: Both recently identified HLA-C-restricted and well-studied HLA-B-restricted CMV epitopes were used in the study.

On this clonotype: Antigen: not known.

A single record per CDR3 protein comes from TCRdb applying MiXCR to the reads. The sample holds hundreds of thousands of distinct CDR3 sequences; about 27% are singletons and the top ten take about 20%. The V and J ends lost 5 bases and 3 bases, in that order; junction bases with no gene match: 8. This CDR3 contains 15 residues. The germline V gene has CDR1 LGHNA and CDR2 YNFKEQ. The receptor was derived from a human donor in good health (CMV status not recorded). Some clones in this sample may be carry-over from other donors' samples. The chain carries TRBV4-2 and TRBJ1-2, with 8 bases fitting TRBD1. This sample comprised cultured PBMCs, obtained from culture after CMV antigen stimulation. This chain's CDR3 is CASSSRTGTDYGYTF. The CDR3 DNA reads TGTGCCAGCAGCTCGCGGACAGGGACGGACTATGGCTACACCTTC.